The present T cell receptor (beta chain) was sequenced within a study of post-analysis software for immune sequencing data. For the study at large: Relapsing-remitting, secondary progressive and progressive-relapsing multiple sclerosis were all included among the disease courses. General study results and limits: When patients were compared with controls, roughly five TRBV segments were more frequent, TRBV5-6, TRBV5-1 and TRBV20-1 among them. Strong co-clustering by F measure was seen for same-batch samples. In multiple sclerosis, normalized Chao1 diversity was significantly below that of controls.

cDNA libraries for TCR beta contained unique molecular identifiers. Approximately 550,000 cDNA molecules came from approximately 1 to 10 million T cells. One entry per CDR3 protein, called by TCRdb with MiXCR from the PCR reads. The sample comprises about 620,000 distinct CDR3 sequences, around 40% of which are singletons, and around 1.7% rests with the top ten. For this clonotype: Its antigen is not identified.

CDR3 size: 14 residues. The chain uses TRBV12-3 or TRBV12-4 and TRBJ2-4, with 11 bases matching TRBD1. The end of the DNA fits TRBJ2-7 better, so the J call may be wrong. This TCR derives from a girl between 5 and 17 years old with multiple sclerosis. The sample consisted of blood. Here the CDR3 reads CASRRGQGAYEQYF. CDR3 nucleotide sequence: TGTGCCAGCAGGCGGGGACAGGGGGCCTACGAGCAGTACTTC.